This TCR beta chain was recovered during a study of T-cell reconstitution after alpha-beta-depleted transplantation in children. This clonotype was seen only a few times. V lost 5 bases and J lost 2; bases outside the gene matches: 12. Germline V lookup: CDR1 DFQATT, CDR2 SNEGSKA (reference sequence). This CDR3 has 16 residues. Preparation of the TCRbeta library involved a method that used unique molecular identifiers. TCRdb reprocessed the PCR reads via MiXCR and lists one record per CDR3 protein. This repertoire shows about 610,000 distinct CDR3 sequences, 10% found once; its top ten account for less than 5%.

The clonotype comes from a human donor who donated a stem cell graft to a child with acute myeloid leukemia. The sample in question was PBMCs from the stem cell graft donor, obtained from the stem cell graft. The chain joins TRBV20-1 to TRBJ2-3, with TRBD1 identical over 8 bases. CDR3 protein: CSAPGQGSPFTDTQYF. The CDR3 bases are TGCAGTGCTCCCGGACAGGGCTCACCCTTCACAGATACGCAGTATTTT.